Presented here are 8 T cell receptor beta chains from one specimen sequenced in a study of somatic mutations in cytotoxic T cells in rheumatoid arthritis. Measured with immunoSEQ multiplex PCR; TCRdb has only the in-frame clones, and not every one. The sample comprises 4,400 or so clones, around 84% of which are singletons, and 36% rests with the top ten. Sequenced material: CD8+ T cells sorted from blood. These receptor sequences come from a woman aged 45-60 years with rheumatoid arthritis.

The genes are TRBV5-5 and TRBJ1-1; D is ambiguous. V lost 2 bases to trimming and J lost 6 bases, with 11 bases between them. The CDR3 is 13 amino acids. CDR1 is SGHKS and CDR2 is YYEKEE in the germline V gene (reference sequence). The CDR3 is CASSLIPSSEAFF. The CDR3 nucleotides read TGTGCCAGCAGCTTAATCCCCTCGTCTGAAGCTTTCTTT.

The V and J genes are TRBV5-5 and TRBJ1-2; D may be TRBD1 (6 bases). Trimming took 1 base from V and 2 from J, leaving 12 bases between them. The CDR3 length is 15 residues. CDR1 is SGHKS and CDR2 is YYEKEE in the germline V gene (reference sequence). In nucleotides, the CDR3 is TGTGCCAGCAGCTTGTTTTCAGGGGCAAACTATGGCTACACCTTC. Protein sequence: CASSLFSGANYGYTF. The full variable domain, completed using reference TRBV5-5 and TRBJ1-2, is DAGVTQSPTHLIKTRGQQVTLRCSPISGHKSVSWYQQVLGQGPQFIFQYYEKEERGRGNFPDRFSARQFPNYSSELNVNALLLGDSALYLCASSLFSGANYGYTFGSGTRLTVV.

The chain carries TRBV6-4 and TRBJ1-2; the match to TRBD1 covers 8 bases. Losses at the gene ends were 10 bases for V and 8 bases for J; bases not matched to a gene: 6. This CDR3 has 11 amino acids. CDR1 and CDR2 (germline): MRHNA, SNTAGT. The CDR3 region is CAKSTGDGYTF. In DNA form, the CDR3 reads TGTGCCAAGTCGACAGGGGACGGCTACACCTTC.

The chain is built from TRBV7-3 and TRBJ2-2; D is possibly TRBD2 (7 bases). The CDR3 totals 15 residues. Germline V gene sequence: CDR1 SGHTA, CDR2 FQGTGA. V was cut by 6 bases and J by 7 bases, with 18 bases left in between. This CDR3 reads CASRSGLGGFGELFF. DNA of the CDR3: TGTGCCAGCAGATCTGGACTAGGGGGGTTCGGGGAGCTGTTTTTT.

This rearrangement joins TRBV5-8 to TRBJ2-7, with D perhaps matching TRBD1 (6 bases). The CDR3 totals 18 residues. Trimming removed 3 bases at V and 3 bases at J, with 25 bases between. Germline CDR1 is SGHTS and CDR2 is YDEGEE. In DNA form, the CDR3 reads TGTGCCAGCAGCTCAAACAGGGACCATTACTTAATCGACTACGAGCAGTACTTC. Translating it yields CASSSNRDHYLIDYEQYF. Supplemented by reference TRBV5-8 and TRBJ2-7, the full variable domain reads EAGVTQSPTHLIKTRGQQATLRCSPISGHTSVYWYQQALGLGLQFLLWYDEGEERNRGNFPPRFSGRQFPNYSSELNVNALELEDSALYLCASSSNRDHYLIDYEQYFGPGTRLTVT.

Here the CDR3 reads CAWATGGTEAFF. The CDR3 nucleotides read TGTGCCTGGGCAACAGGGGGCACTGAAGCTTTCTTT. The chain has TRBV30 and TRBJ1-1; 8 nucleotides agree with TRBD1. Germline V CDR1 and CDR2: GTSNPN, SVGIG (reference sequence). The ends lost 5 bases at V and 4 bases at J; junction bases unmatched: 3. CDR3 length: 12 amino acids.

This clone was counted a single time. The chain's CDR3 is CASSNSGPVYEQYF. In DNA, the CDR3 is TGTGCCAGCAGCAATAGTGGGCCGGTCTACGAGCAGTACTTC. The chain combines TRBV11-2 with TRBJ2-7; no reliable D call. The CDR3 has 14 amino acids. The V gene's germline CDR1 is SGHAT and CDR2 FQNNGV. Trimming stripped 5 bases from V and 3 bases from J, with 14 bases between.

The chain links TRBV6-1 to TRBJ2-7, with 9 bases identical to TRBD1. The V segment lost 6 bases and the J segment 5 bases; nucleotides outside the gene matches: 11. Looked up from germline, CDR1 is MNHNS and CDR2 is SASEGT. The length of the CDR3 is 15 residues. The DNA of the CDR3 is TGTGCCAGCAGCTTACCACCGACAGGGGGAAACGAGCAGTACTTC. It specifies CASSLPPTGGNEQYF.